This TCR beta chain was captured in a study of beta chain features in type 1 diabetes. This CDR3 contains 15 residues. CDR1 and CDR2 (germline): SEHNR, FQNEAQ (reference sequence). V dropped 3 bases and J dropped 2; count of bases not matched to a gene: 7. This clone turned up a few times. Expressed TCRB transcripts were sequenced, since all the RNA that had been isolated was reverse transcribed. Some clones are missing from TCRdb's copy, which holds only in-frame ones; the method was immunoSEQ multiplex PCR. This table has hundreds of thousands of clones, 15% to 20% appearing once. The gene calls are TRBV7-9 and TRBJ2-7, with TRBD2 matching over 7 bases. Sequenced material: naive CD4+ T cells from blood. The receptor's source is a woman between 18 and 29 years old in good health. The CDR3 sequence is CASSLWAGEAYEQYF. Here the CDR3 DNA reads TGTGCCAGCAGCTTGTGGGCGGGAGAGGCCTACGAGCAGTACTTC.